In its sample, the clone carrying this T cell receptor beta chain was seen a few times. The antigen is unknown. The V end lost 5 bases, the J end lost 4 bases, and 20 bases lay between the germline ends. This CDR3 has 16 residues. Germline CDR1 is SEHNR and CDR2 is FQNEAQ (reference sequence). The sample originates from a study of CD8+ T cells in alopecia areata. Study-level results: Affected lesional scalp, above all in alopecia totalis/universalis, was more clonal than normal scalp. Tissue-resident alphabeta T cells belonging to normal skin likewise get sequenced within scalp specimens.

Sorting of the five patients' CD4+ cells gave CD25+CD127- cells as the output. The study team obtained lesional scalp punch biopsies and peripheral blood from alopecia areata patients. The sorting of PBMCs gave CD4+ and CD8+ T cells. Isolated RNA was reverse transcribed into cDNA used as the sequencing template. Profiled with immunoSEQ multiplex PCR; TCRdb holds only in-frame clones, not every one. This table has around 36,000 clones, 45% to 55% appearing once. This TCR was sampled from a human donor with alopecia areata. The sample comprised CD4+ Tregs sorted from blood. This rearrangement joins TRBV7-9 to TRBJ2-5; perhaps TRBD2 as D (6 bases). As DNA, the CDR3 is TGTGCCAGCAGCCCACCGGACGGGGTGCGGGGAGAGACCCAGTACTTC. It is translated as CASSPPDGVRGETQYF. Full variable domain (rest looked up from reference TRBV7-9 and TRBJ2-5): DTGVSQNPRHKITKRGQNVTFRCDPISEHNRLYWYRQTLGQGPEFLTYFQNEAQLEKSRLLSDRFSAERPKGSFSTLEIQRTEQGDSAMYLCASSPPDGVRGETQYFGPGTRLLVL.